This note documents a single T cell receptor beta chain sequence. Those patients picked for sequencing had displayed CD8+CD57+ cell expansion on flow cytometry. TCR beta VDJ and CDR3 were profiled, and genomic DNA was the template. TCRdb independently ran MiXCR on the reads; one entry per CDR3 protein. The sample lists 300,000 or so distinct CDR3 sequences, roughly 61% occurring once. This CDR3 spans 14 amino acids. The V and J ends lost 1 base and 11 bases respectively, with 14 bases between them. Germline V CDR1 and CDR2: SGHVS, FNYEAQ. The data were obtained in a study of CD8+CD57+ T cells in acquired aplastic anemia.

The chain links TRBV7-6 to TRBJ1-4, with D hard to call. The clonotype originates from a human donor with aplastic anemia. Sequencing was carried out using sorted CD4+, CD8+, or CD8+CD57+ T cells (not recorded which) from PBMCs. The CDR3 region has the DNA TGTGCCAGCAGCTTAGAGGGAGGGCGGACCAAACTGTTTTTT. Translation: CASSLEGGRTKLFF.